These 6 T cell receptor beta chains originate from one sample sequenced in a study of T cell repertoires in cytomegalovirus infection. From the reads, TCRdb called clonotypes with MiXCR, one entry per CDR3 protein. The sample holds around 490,000 distinct CDR3 sequences, more than 20% seen once. Sequences were obtained from PBMCs. The receptors stem from a human donor in good health (CMV status not recorded). Some clones in this sample may be carry-over from other donors' samples.

This clonotype was seen only a few times. The CDR3 region is CASSLGGSRRETQYF. CDR3 nucleotides: TGTGCCAGCAGCTTAGGGGGGAGTCGTAGGGAGACCCAGTACTTC. V gene TRBV7-2 combines with J gene TRBJ2-5; D tentatively fits TRBD1 or TRBD2 (5 bases each). This CDR3 has 15 residues. Germline values: CDR1 SGHTA, CDR2 FQGNSA. V lost 1 base and J 5 bases, leaving 14 bases between the germline ends. The full variable domain, with the rest looked up from reference TRBV7-2 and TRBJ2-5, is GAGVSQSPSNKVTEKGKDVELRCDPISGHTALYWYRQSLGQGLEFLIYFQGNSAPDKSGLPSDRFSAERTGGSVSTLTIQRTQQEDSAVYLCASSLGGSRRETQYFGPGTRLLVL.

This clonotype has a count of ten or more. The chain links TRBV7-2 to TRBJ2-1, with 9 bases matching TRBD1. Trimming took 5 bases from V and 7 from J; bases not matched to a gene: 12. This CDR3 has 16 amino acids. CDR1 and CDR2 from the germline V gene are SGHTA and FQGNSA. CDR3 sequence: CASSRTGTGRGNEQFF. DNA of the CDR3: TGTGCCAGCAGCCGAACCGGGACAGGGCGGGGGAATGAGCAGTTCTTC.

This chain joins TRBV28 and TRBJ1-6; D remains ambiguous. The V gene's germline CDR1 is MDHEN and CDR2 SYDVKM. The CDR3 has 15 residues. V lost 3 bases and J lost 10, with 16 bases in between. The CDR3 reads CASSLPVTLGSPLHF. In DNA, the CDR3 is TGTGCCAGCAGTTTGCCAGTCACCCTCGGATCACCCCTCCACTTT. The entire variable domain, with the rest obtained from reference TRBV28 and TRBJ1-6, is as follows: DVKVTQSSRYLVKRTGEKVFLECVQDMDHENMFWYRQDPGLGLRLIYFSYDVKMKEKGDIPEGYSVSREKKERFSLILESASTNQTSMYLCASSLPVTLGSPLHFGNGTRLTVT.

This clonotype was recorded at least ten times. V is TRBV7-6 and J is TRBJ2-1; D unresolved. Germline V gene sequence: CDR1 SGHVS, CDR2 FNYEAQ. This CDR3 comprises 12 residues. Deletions cut 4 bases from V and 5 bases from J, with 6 bases between. The CDR3 sequence: CASSSVNNEQFF. The CDR3 region has the DNA TGTGCCAGCAGCTCCGTAAACAATGAGCAGTTCTTC.

This clonotype appeared a few times. V is TRBV19 and J is TRBJ2-5; 11 bases are shared with TRBD2. The CDR3 has 15 amino acids. The V and J ends lost 5 bases and 5 bases, in that order; junction bases with no gene match: 7. CDR1 is LNHDA, CDR2 SQIVND, per germline (reference sequence). DNA for the CDR3: TGTGCCAGTAGTGCCCCGACTAGCGGGACGGAGACCCAGTACTTC. It yields the protein CASSAPTSGTETQYF.

The table lists this clonotype with many counts. This chain links TRBV11-2 with TRBJ1-1, with no clear D. The CDR3 contains 14 residues. V was trimmed by 8 bases and J by 1 base, leaving 14 bases between them. The V gene's germline CDR1 is SGHAT and CDR2 FQNNGV. CDR3 residues: CASRIDTSNTEAFF. The CDR3 DNA is TGTGCCAGCCGTATTGACACTTCGAACACTGAAGCTTTCTTT.